This T cell receptor (beta chain) was profiled in a study of vaccination and CD4 T cells after COVID-19. In the study overall: The interval from dose two to post-vaccine sampling had a median of approximately 70 days, and it ranged from 14 to 241.

About this clonotype itself: The antigen remains undetermined.

Cultured CD4+ T cells had their DNA profiled by the Oncomine TCR Beta short-read assay. TCRdb re-derived calls from the PCR reads in MiXCR, one entry per CDR3 protein. Of about 18,000 distinct CDR3 sequences listed, 35% to 50% were seen once; the top ten hold 7.2%. This sample's treatment: approximately nine-day PBMC culture with coronavirus spike peptide pools or control peptides (ViraFEST assay). For ViraFEST, peptide pools expanded antigen-specific T cells, after which the TCRs were sequenced. CDR3 length: 15 residues. After removal of 0 bases from V and 7 bases from J, the junction contained 4 bases not matched to a gene. Germline assignment: CDR1 SGHRS and CDR2 YFSETQ.

This sequence originates from a human donor who had recovered from COVID-19. The source material was CD4+ T cells from blood, cultured in vitro, sampled after SARS-CoV-2 vaccination. The V gene is TRBV5-1, the J gene TRBJ1-6, with 7 nucleotides matching TRBD1. The CDR3 DNA sequence: TGCGCCAGCAGCTTGGGAGGGACAGAAAATTCACCCCTCCACTTT. Translation: CASSLGGTENSPLHF.